A selection of T cell receptor beta chains follows, all from one sample in a study of cytomegalovirus exposure and HLA in healthy donors. The method was immunoSEQ multiplex PCR; TCRdb's version includes in-frame clones alone and lacks a portion of them. The sample includes hundreds of thousands of clones, 70% to 90% of them seen just once. Sequencing was done on a sample of PBMCs. The receptors were gathered from a woman between 18 and 29 years old in good health and CMV-seronegative. Both conserved end residues are part of each CDR3. A D gene is named only where the DNA matches it firmly. Size values are once, few and many counts, or a class for expanded clones, and some rows have none.

TRBJ2-1 | - | TRBV12-5 | - | CASGLVRGDNDNEQFF | TGTGCTAGTGGTTTGGTACGGGGGGACAACGACAATGAGCAGTTCTTC
TRBJ1-2 | - | TRBV6-1 | - | CASSEISGGFYGYTF | TGTGCCAGCAGTGAAATTTCGGGGGGATTCTATGGCTACACCTTC
TRBJ2-2 | - | TRBV9 | - | CASSVSKGLDTGELFF | TGTGCCAGCAGCGTATCGAAGGGACTCGATACCGGGGAGCTGTTTTTT
TRBJ2-1 | TRBD1 | TRBV2 | - | CASSSGGSYNEQFF | TGTGCCAGCAGTTCAGGGGGCTCCTACAATGAGCAGTTCTTC
TRBJ1-3 | TRBD1 | TRBV5-5 | - | CASSSESGTGAISGNTIYF | TGTGCCAGCAGCTCCGAATCCGGGACAGGGGCTATCTCTGGAAACACCATATATTTT
TRBJ2-3 | TRBD2 | TRBV27 | - | CASSFKLAGGRAFTDTQYF | TGTGCCAGCAGTTTCAAACTAGCGGGGGGCCGGGCTTTCACAGATACGCAGTATTTT
TRBJ1-2 | TRBD1 | TRBV2 | - | CATSDREGSYGYTF | TGTGCCACGTCGGACAGGGAGGGAAGCTATGGCTACACCTTC
TRBJ2-1 | TRBD2 | TRBV11-2 | - | CASSLVGLAGNYNEQFF | TGTGCCAGCAGCTTAGTGGGACTAGCGGGGAACTACAATGAGCAGTTCTTC
TRBJ2-7 | TRBD2 | TRBV13 | - | CASSLRRGGTYEQYF | TGTGCCAGCAGCTTAAGGCGGGGGGGAACCTACGAGCAGTACTTC
TRBJ2-1 | - | TRBV7-8 | - | CASSPRMGTPSYNEQFF | TGTGCCAGCAGCCCGCGGATGGGGACACCCTCCTACAATGAGCAGTTCTTC
TRBJ2-1 | - | TRBV6-1 | - | CASSEALWRSSYNEQFF | TGTGCCAGCAGTGAAGCGCTCTGGCGGAGCTCCTACAATGAGCAGTTCTTC
TRBJ1-5 | TRBD1 | TRBV10-2 | - | CASSPWDRGNQPQHF | TGCGCCAGCTCCCCCTGGGACAGGGGTAATCAGCCCCAGCATTTT
TRBJ1-4 | - | TRBV2 | - | CASSESVGIRKLFF | TGTGCCAGCAGTGAAAGTGTGGGCATCCGAAAACTGTTTTTT
TRBJ2-7 | - | TRBV18 | - | CASSSSFGGPYEQYF | TGTGCCAGCTCCTCGTCATTCGGCGGCCCCTACGAGCAGTACTTC
TRBJ2-5 | - | TRBV5-1 | - | CASSFNTGMKYF | TGCGCCAGCAGCTTCAACACAGGGATGAAGTACTTC
TRBJ1-4 | - | TRBV6-6 | - | CASSYDREILNEKLFF | TGTGCCAGCAGTTACGACCGGGAAATCCTGAATGAAAAACTGTTTTTT
TRBJ2-7 | TRBD1 | TRBV10-2 | - | CASSPSNRDRGVHEQYF | TGCGCCAGCAGTCCTTCGAACCGGGACAGGGGGGTCCACGAGCAGTACTTC
TRBJ1-5 | TRBD1 | TRBV7-9 | - | CSSSSTGTGGNQPQHF | TGTTCCAGCAGCAGCACCGGGACAGGGGGCAATCAGCCCCAGCATTTT
TRBJ1-1 | - | TRBV18 | once | CASSPNQGTMNTEAFF | TGTGCCAGCTCACCGAATCAGGGAACTATGAACACTGAAGCTTTCTTT